The present TCR beta chain was sequenced within a study of beta chain features in type 1 diabetes. Study outcomes and limitations: Patients with Type 1 diabetes showed moderately but significantly shorter TCRB CDR3s in all four CD4+ subsets. Patients' naive, central memory and regulatory TCRB repertoires appeared more alike than those of healthy donors.

A word on this clone: No antigen is known for it.

Sorted populations all had greater than 95% purity. All of the isolated RNA was reverse transcribed, so expressed TCRB transcripts were sequenced. The method was immunoSEQ multiplex PCR; TCRdb's version includes in-frame clones alone and lacks a portion of them. The top ten clones hold 0.015% of a sample with about 330,000 clones, 11% of them seen once. V was clipped by 5 bases and J by 4 bases; unmatched bases: 12. The length of the CDR3 is 16 residues. The germline V gene has CDR1 SGHRS and CDR2 YFSETQ. The TCR was taken from a woman in her twenties or thirties in good health. Material for sequencing was naive CD4+ T cells from blood. The chain couples TRBV5-1 to TRBJ2-5; TRBD1 aligns across 9 bases. Written as DNA, the CDR3 is TGCGCCAGCAGAAAAGGGGGCCCGGACAGGGGAGAGACCCAGTACTTC. Translated: CASRKGGPDRGETQYF.